The clone carrying this T cell receptor (beta chain) was observed once. Its antigen is as yet unknown. The data derive from a study of T cell repertoires in cytomegalovirus infection. Study background: Recently identified HLA-C-restricted CMV epitopes were used, and well-studied HLA-B-restricted CMV epitopes were used as well. General study findings and limits: CMV-specific HLA-C-restricted TCR beta clonotypes dominated the ex vivo response.

TCRdb re-derived calls from the reads in MiXCR, one entry per CDR3 protein. The table records around 310,000 distinct CDR3 sequences, almost 30% of them present only once. The receptor was isolated from a human donor in good health (CMV status not recorded). Some clones in this sample may be carry-over from other donors' samples. Sample: cultured PBMCs, taken from culture after CMV antigen stimulation.

The CDR3 region has the DNA TGTGCCAGCAGCCCCGAGTGGGGTAGAGAGCAGTTCTTC. Amino acids: CASSPEWGREQFF. The genes are TRBV7-9 and TRBJ2-1; no reliable D call. V gave up 5 bases and J gave up 10 bases, with 15 bases separating them. The CDR3 extends over 13 amino acids. The V gene's germline CDR1 is SEHNR and CDR2 FQNEAQ (reference sequence).